The rows below give T cell receptor beta chains drawn from one sample of a study of blood T cell repertoires in COVID-19. The data were produced by immunoSEQ multiplex PCR, yet TCRdb's version contains in-frame clones alone and is incomplete. The sample records some 52,000 clones, 85% to 90% being singletons. Sequencing was carried out using peripheral blood. The receptors were sampled from a human donor in a cohort sampled during active COVID-19. Both conserved end residues are part of each CDR3. The order of the fields is J gene, V gene, clone size, CDR3 protein. The size entry is marked missing in some rows and otherwise reads once, few, many or a size class.

J gene: TRBJ2-7
V gene: TRBV6-5
clone size: NA
CDR3 protein: CASSYSYLASYEQYF

J gene: TRBJ2-1
V gene: TRBV9
clone size: NA
CDR3 protein: CASSLTSGGANEQFF

J gene: TRBJ1-6
V gene: TRBV28
clone size: NA
CDR3 protein: CASSPVTGGGSPLHF

J gene: TRBJ2-3
V gene: TRBV19
clone size: NA
CDR3 protein: CASSIESGVSTDTQYF

J gene: TRBJ1-4
V gene: TRBV5-1
clone size: NA
CDR3 protein: CASSPQGAWEKLFF

J gene: TRBJ2-3
V gene: TRBV9
clone size: NA
CDR3 protein: CASRAGTATDTQYF

J gene: TRBJ2-7
V gene: TRBV19
clone size: once
CDR3 protein: CASAGGPLYEQYF

J gene: TRBJ1-1
V gene: TRBV6-6
clone size: NA
CDR3 protein: CASSYSWRMATEAFF

J gene: TRBJ1-4
V gene: TRBV5-1
clone size: once
CDR3 protein: CASSLPNRGYNEKLFF

J gene: TRBJ2-2
V gene: TRBV10-3
clone size: NA
CDR3 protein: CAISDSTGELFF

J gene: TRBJ2-2
V gene: TRBV24-1
clone size: NA
CDR3 protein: CATSDAGTKNTGELFF

J gene: TRBJ2-1
V gene: TRBV18
clone size: once
CDR3 protein: CASSPGPGTTYNEQFF

J gene: TRBJ2-1
V gene: TRBV2
clone size: NA
CDR3 protein: CASSAGTSVNEQFF

J gene: TRBJ2-7
V gene: TRBV19
clone size: NA
CDR3 protein: CASSTTGTTGEQYF

J gene: TRBJ1-2
V gene: TRBV19
clone size: once
CDR3 protein: CATLQRGGNYGYTF

J gene: TRBJ2-7
V gene: TRBV3-1/TRBV3-2
clone size: NA
CDR3 protein: CASSQEGAREQYF

J gene: TRBJ1-5
V gene: TRBV19
clone size: NA
CDR3 protein: CASNPPLGAFNQPQHF

J gene: TRBJ1-5
V gene: TRBV10-3
clone size: NA
CDR3 protein: CAISEDSSNQPQHF

J gene: TRBJ2-5
V gene: TRBV5-1
clone size: NA
CDR3 protein: CASRPRGHPVETQYF

J gene: TRBJ1-1
V gene: TRBV4-2
clone size: NA
CDR3 protein: CASSQDPGQTDYEAFF

J gene: TRBJ2-3
V gene: TRBV27
clone size: NA
CDR3 protein: CASSLLGQGTDTQYF

J gene: TRBJ1-5
V gene: TRBV19
clone size: NA
CDR3 protein: CASSPYAGTAKYSNQPQHF

J gene: TRBJ2-5
V gene: TRBV24-1
clone size: once
CDR3 protein: CATSVGGPETQYF

J gene: TRBJ1-4
V gene: TRBV5-1
clone size: NA
CDR3 protein: CASSLAGANEKLFF

J gene: TRBJ2-1
V gene: TRBV15
clone size: NA
CDR3 protein: CATSRDQGDEQFF

J gene: TRBJ2-1
V gene: TRBV19
clone size: NA
CDR3 protein: CASRGTSGPNEQFF

J gene: TRBJ2-7
V gene: TRBV9
clone size: NA
CDR3 protein: CASSVGGDRDYEQYF

J gene: TRBJ1-5
V gene: TRBV29-1
clone size: NA
CDR3 protein: CSVGQPNQPQHF

J gene: TRBJ2-7
V gene: TRBV29-1
clone size: NA
CDR3 protein: CSAGTGGGEQYF

J gene: TRBJ1-6
V gene: TRBV5-1
clone size: few
CDR3 protein: CASRTGAPRSPLHF

J gene: TRBJ1-2
V gene: TRBV12-5
clone size: NA
CDR3 protein: CASGLVTLLQANYGYTF

J gene: TRBJ2-1
V gene: TRBV3-1/TRBV3-2
clone size: NA
CDR3 protein: CASSQDGLYNEQFF

J gene: TRBJ2-7
V gene: TRBV5-1
clone size: NA
CDR3 protein: CASSPSTGDEQYF

J gene: TRBJ1-1
V gene: TRBV19
clone size: NA
CDR3 protein: CASSIDPNTEAFF

J gene: TRBJ2-2
V gene: TRBV29-1
clone size: once
CDR3 protein: CSVATSGSWTGELFF

J gene: TRBJ2-1
V gene: TRBV5-1
clone size: NA
CDR3 protein: CASSLGTLAGGPYEQFF

J gene: TRBJ2-2
V gene: TRBV6-5
clone size: NA
CDR3 protein: CASTRPGAGELFF

J gene: TRBJ2-5
V gene: TRBV2
clone size: NA
CDR3 protein: CASRPGLAGAGYQETQYF

J gene: TRBJ1-2
V gene: TRBV6-5
clone size: NA
CDR3 protein: CASTVNYGYTF

J gene: TRBJ1-3
V gene: TRBV5-4
clone size: NA
CDR3 protein: CASSSLQGSGNTIYF

J gene: TRBJ2-2
V gene: TRBV5-6
clone size: NA
CDR3 protein: CASSLGGAGELFF

J gene: TRBJ1-5
V gene: TRBV3-1/TRBV3-2
clone size: NA
CDR3 protein: CASSQGTGHNQPQHF

J gene: TRBJ2-1
V gene: TRBV5-4
clone size: NA
CDR3 protein: CASSQTSLSYNEQFF